This is a list of T cell receptor beta chains from one sample in a study of early T cells in non-severe SARS-CoV-2 infection. TCRdb re-called the 5' RACE reads through MiXCR, storing one row per CDR3 protein. The sample lists roughly 88,000 distinct CDR3 sequences; 12% to 15% were seen once. The sequenced material came from whole blood. The receptors shown here come from an adult who was a healthcare worker with PCR-confirmed SARS-CoV-2 infection or an uninfected control (not recorded which). The CDR3 runs from the conserved cysteine through the conserved F or W. The D gene is left open where the match is weak. Size tells how often a clone was seen (once, few, many) or the class of an expanded clone, and some rows leave it out.

clone_size	v_call	d_call	j_call	cdr3_aa	cdr3_nt
few	TRBV7-8	TRBD1	TRBJ1-2	CASSRGDSHYGYTF	TGTGCCAGCAGCCGAGGGGACAGCCACTATGGCTACACCTTC
few	TRBV20-1	TRBD1	TRBJ1-3	CSAQGQGAENTIYF	TGCAGTGCACAGGGACAGGGGGCGGAAAACACCATATATTTT
many	TRBV7-6	TRBD1	TRBJ2-1	CASSLEPGQGAIHDYNEQFF	TGTGCCAGCAGCTTAGAACCAGGACAGGGAGCGATCCATGACTACAATGAGCAGTTCTTC
few	TRBV5-1	TRBD2	TRBJ2-1	CASSLFATSGGAYNEQFF	TGCGCCAGCAGCCTCTTCGCGACTAGCGGGGGGGCCTACAATGAGCAGTTCTTC
.	TRBV7-9	TRBD1	TRBJ2-3	CASSLDRVIDTQYF	TGTGCCAGCAGCTTGGACAGGGTGATAGATACGCAGTATTTT
few	TRBV19	.	TRBJ1-5	CASSFNVLLNQPQHF	TGTGCCAGTAGTTTTAACGTACTGCTGAATCAGCCCCAGCATTTT
few	TRBV7-6	TRBD2	TRBJ2-3	CASSFTSGGAGDTQYF	TGTGCCAGCAGCTTCACTAGCGGGGGGGCCGGAGATACGCAGTATTTT
once	TRBV11-2	TRBD1	TRBJ2-2	CASSYQDRDPTGELFF	TGTGCCAGCAGCTACCAGGACAGGGACCCCACCGGGGAGCTGTTTTTT
.	TRBV20-1	TRBD1	TRBJ1-2	CSATGQGALSGYTF	TGCAGTGCTACCGGACAGGGGGCCTTAAGTGGCTACACCTTC
few	TRBV6-5	.	TRBJ1-1	CASFMSSWEAFF	TGTGCCAGCTTCATGTCCTCTTGGGAAGCTTTCTTT
few	TRBV2	TRBD2	TRBJ2-5	CASIGLAQETQYF	TGTGCCAGCATAGGACTAGCCCAAGAGACCCAGTACTTC
many	TRBV12-3/TRBV12-4	.	TRBJ2-1	CASSFLGEQFF	TGTGCCAGCAGTTTCCTAGGCGAGCAGTTCTTC
.	TRBV12-5	.	TRBJ1-1	CASGSSMNTEAFF	TGTGCTAGTGGTTCGTCAATGAACACTGAAGCTTTCTTT
.	TRBV27	TRBD1	TRBJ1-2	CASFFSGGLGYGYTF	TGTGCCAGCTTCTTTTCAGGGGGCCTAGGCTATGGCTACACCTTC
few	TRBV15	.	TRBJ2-7	CATSRGQTYEQYF	TGTGCCACCAGCAGAGGTCAGACCTACGAGCAGTACTTC
.	TRBV7-9	.	TRBJ2-3	CASSPRGGTDTQYF	TGTGCCAGCAGCCCCCGGGGAGGCACAGATACGCAGTATTTT
few	TRBV28	.	TRBJ2-1	CASGPYNEQFF	TGTGCCAGCGGTCCCTACAATGAGCAGTTCTTC
few	TRBV28	.	TRBJ1-1	CASSLLDYGRAFF	TGTGCCAGCAGTTTATTGGATTACGGTAGGGCTTTCTTT
few	TRBV4-3	TRBD1	TRBJ1-2	CASSQVITGTGTYTF	TGCGCCAGCAGCCAAGTGATTACCGGGACAGGAACATACACCTTC
many	TRBV7-6	TRBD2	TRBJ2-7	CASSPTGTSGGEQYF	TGTGCCAGCAGTCCGACCGGGACTAGCGGGGGAGAGCAGTACTTC
few	TRBV11-3	.	TRBJ2-1	CASSLEGYSYNEQFF	TGTGCCAGCAGCTTAGAGGGATACTCCTACAATGAGCAGTTCTTC
once	TRBV12-3/TRBV12-4	.	TRBJ1-2	CASSFDGYGYTF	TGTGCCAGCAGTTTCGACGGGTATGGCTACACCTTC
once	TRBV6-6	TRBD2	TRBJ2-1	CASSLLAGGPSGFNEQFF	TGTGCCAGCAGCCTACTAGCGGGGGGCCCGTCGGGATTCAATGAGCAGTTCTTC
.	TRBV11-2	TRBD1	TRBJ2-7	CASSLVRQGYEQYF	TGTGCCAGCAGCTTAGTACGACAGGGCTACGAGCAGTACTTC
few	TRBV18	.	TRBJ1-1	CASSPMGGLETEAFF	TGTGCCAGCTCACCGATGGGGGGCCTGGAGACTGAAGCTTTCTTT
.	TRBV2	.	TRBJ2-6	CASNAEVAVLTF	TGTGCCAGCAACGCGGAGGTAGCCGTCCTGACTTTC
many	TRBV6-2/TRBV6-3	.	TRBJ1-3	CASSFSIISGNTIYF	TGTGCCAGCAGTTTCTCGATCATCTCTGGAAACACCATATATTTT
few	TRBV9	TRBD1	TRBJ1-2	CASSVRRSGQGVGGYTF	TGTGCCAGCAGCGTACGGCGTAGCGGACAGGGGGTCGGAGGCTACACCTTC
.	TRBV7-7	.	TRBJ2-3	CASSLLGQDTQYF	TGTGCTAGCAGCTTACTGGGCCAGGATACGCAGTATTTT
few	TRBV7-7	TRBD1	TRBJ2-5	CASSRTGTGETQYF	TGTGCTAGCAGTAGGACAGGGACAGGAGAGACCCAGTACTTC
few	TRBV7-9	.	TRBJ1-1	CASKPDSLNTEAFF	TGTGCCAGCAAACCGGACAGCTTGAACACTGAAGCTTTCTTT
few	TRBV20-1	.	TRBJ1-1	CSVDGGATEAFF	TGCAGTGTCGACGGTGGGGCCACTGAAGCTTTCTTT
.	TRBV28	TRBD2	TRBJ2-5	CASSSAGGHETQYF	TGTGCCAGCAGTTCTGCGGGGGGGCATGAGACCCAGTACTTC
many	TRBV20-1	TRBD1	TRBJ1-1	CSARMGTDAEAFF	TGCAGTGCTAGAATGGGGACAGACGCTGAAGCTTTCTTT
few	TRBV5-6	TRBD1	TRBJ2-7	CASSPRTGYRYEQYF	TGTGCCAGCAGCCCAAGGACAGGTTACCGCTACGAGCAGTACTTC
.	TRBV6-5	.	TRBJ1-6	CASIGSSYNSPLHF	TGTGCCAGCATCGGGAGCTCCTATAATTCACCCCTCCACTTT